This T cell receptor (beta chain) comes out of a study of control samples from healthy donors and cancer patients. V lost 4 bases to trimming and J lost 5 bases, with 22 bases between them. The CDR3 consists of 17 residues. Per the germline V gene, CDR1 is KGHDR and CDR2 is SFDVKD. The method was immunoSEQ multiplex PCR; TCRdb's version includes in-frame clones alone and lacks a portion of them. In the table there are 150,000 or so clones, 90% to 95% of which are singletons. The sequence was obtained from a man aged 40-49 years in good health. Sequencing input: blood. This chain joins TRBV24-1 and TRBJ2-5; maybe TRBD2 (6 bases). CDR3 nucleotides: TGTGCCACCAGTGACTTTGTCTCAGGGACGGGGAGGGAGACCCAGTACTTC. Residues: CATSDFVSGTGRETQYF.